The entry below describes one T cell receptor beta chain. The antigen is not known. The V gene's germline CDR1 is SNHLY and CDR2 FYNNEI. CDR3 length: 14 amino acids. Trimming took 4 bases from V and 4 from J, leaving 13 bases between them. This specimen comes from a study of metastatic and nonmetastatic thyroid tumors. On the study more broadly: Comparison of repertoires was carried out across blood and tumor or nodule tissue from malignant and benign thyroid patients.

The study's findings and limits: Significantly higher TCR beta diversity was reportedly seen in malignant thyroid tumors than benign nodules, in blood and tumor.

Authors' processing steps: What underpinned the distant-metastasis classifier for papillary thyroid cancer was the set of CDR3 differences across clinicopathological groups. TCRdb re-clonotyped the PCR reads through MiXCR. The V and J calls follow TCRdb's processing rather than the paper's. Counted here are almost 4,000 clones, approximately 35% occurring once; the ten biggest clones make up about 43%. No patient received treatment before thyroid surgery. This TCR derives from a female donor with papillary thyroid cancer or a benign thyroid nodule (not recorded which). Some clones in this sample may be carry-over from other donors' samples. The chain is built from TRBV2 and TRBJ1-2; D is perhaps TRBD1 (5 bases). Sequenced material: tumor tissue. The DNA of the CDR3 is TGTGCCAGCAGTGTGGCAGGGTTTGGCTATGGCTACACCTTC. This encodes CASSVAGFGYGYTF.